The 29 T cell receptor beta chains given below trace back to one sample, sequenced in a study of response to subunit inactivated influenza vaccine. TCRdb fed the RT-PCR reads into MiXCR, producing one record per CDR3 protein. Among 430,000 or so distinct CDR3 sequences, roughly 11% were seen once, and the ten largest hold approximately 12%. Source: PBMCs from blood, taken 45 days after vaccination. These receptors originate from a man aged 45-65 years who received an inactivated influenza vaccine.

This chain connects TRBV6-2 or TRBV6-3 to TRBJ1-1; D ambiguous. The germline V gene encodes CDR1 MNHEY and CDR2 SVGEGT. The CDR3 runs to 16 residues. With 3 bases removed from V and 0 bases from J, the gap between germline ends came to 14 bases. CDR3 protein: CASSYSTGGLNTEAFF. The DNA for the CDR3 is TGTGCCAGCAGTTATTCCACCGGAGGGTTGAACACTGAAGCTTTCTTT.

In the case of this clonotype: A much larger clone sits a single nucleotide away, making a read error possible. The chain has TRBV3-1 and TRBJ2-4, with D tentatively TRBD1 (6 bases). The length of the CDR3 is 15 residues. The germline V gene encodes CDR1 LGHDT and CDR2 YNNKEL (reference sequence). The chain's CDR3 is CARSPGAIAKNIQYF. The CDR3, as DNA: TGTGCCAGGAGCCCAGGGGCTATAGCCAAAAACATTCAGTACTTC.

V and J are TRBV29-1 and TRBJ1-2; no reliable D call. CDR1 and CDR2 from the germline V gene are SQVTM and ANQGSEA. The CDR3 covers 12 residues. Trimming left V 5 bases short and J 6 bases short, with 13 bases between. The CDR3 loop is CSVRKERHGYTF. CDR3 sequence (DNA): TGCAGCGTTCGAAAAGAGAGGCATGGCTACACCTTC.

The chain combines TRBV3-1 with TRBJ1-4, with D perhaps matching TRBD1 (6 bases). Looked up from germline, CDR1 is LGHDT and CDR2 is YNNKEL (reference sequence). The CDR3 length is 14 residues. V lost 4 bases to trimming and J lost 11 bases, with 17 bases between them. The CDR3 loop reads CASSRDITSWKLFF. The CDR3 DNA follows: TGTGCCAGCAGCCGGGACATAACCTCGTGGAAACTGTTTTTT.

This clonotype was seen repeatedly, ten times or more. The chain has TRBV7-9 and TRBJ1-2; D not resolved. CDR1 SEHNR and CDR2 FQNEAQ come from the germline V gene (reference sequence). The CDR3 runs 11 residues. With 5 bases removed from V and 12 bases from J, the gap between germline ends came to 13 bases. This CDR3 reads CASSPRAENTF. The CDR3 DNA reads TGTGCCAGCAGCCCTCGGGCTGAGAACACCTTC.

This clonotype was observed a handful of times. The chain couples TRBV7-9 to TRBJ2-1; TRBD2 matches 8 bases. CDR1 is SEHNR and CDR2 is FQNEAQ in the germline V gene (reference sequence). The CDR3 has 17 amino acids. Unmatched junction bases numbered 9, after V lost 5 bases and J lost 0 bases. The CDR3 spells CASSPPSGSRSYNEQFF. CDR3 bases: TGTGCCAGCAGCCCCCCCAGCGGGAGTCGCTCCTACAATGAGCAGTTCTTC.

The table lists this clonotype with a count of one. A much larger clone differs by one base, so this may be a read error. The chain carries TRBV20-1 and TRBJ2-3; TRBD1 matches at 9 bases. This CDR3 is 13 amino acids long. Germline V CDR1 and CDR2: DFQATT, SNEGSKA (reference sequence). CDR3 in DNA: TGCAGTGAACCCGGGACAGGGACGAATACGGAGTATTTT. Translation gives CSEPGTGTNTEYF.

Many counts were recorded for this clonotype. The V and J genes are TRBV7-2 and TRBJ1-4; 7 bases match TRBD1. The CDR3 has 17 amino acids. J gave up 0 bases and V 3 bases, and 7 bases lay outside the gene matches. The V gene's germline CDR1 is SGHTA and CDR2 FQGNSA. The CDR3 region has the DNA TGTGCCAGCAGCTTGGGACAGAGCTTCGCAACTAATGAAAAACTGTTTTTT. Amino acids: CASSLGQSFATNEKLFF.

V is TRBV5-4 and J is TRBJ2-1, with unresolved D. V shed 3 bases and J shed 7 bases, with 11 bases lying between them. The CDR3 totals 13 residues. In germline, CDR1 is SGHNT, CDR2 YYREEE (reference sequence). CDR3 nucleotides: TGTGCCAGCAGCTCATCCCTAGAGAATGAGCAGTTCTTC. It encodes CASSSSLENEQFF.

The rearrangement joins TRBV5-1 to TRBJ2-7, with TRBD2 matching 11 bases. This CDR3 spans 16 amino acids. CDR1 and CDR2 (germline): SGHRS, YFSETQ. With 4 bases clipped from V and 2 bases from J, the junction kept 8 bases outside the gene matches. Here the CDR3 DNA reads TGCGCCAGCAGCACGTCCCTAGCGGGGGGCGCCTACGAGCAGTACTTC. It yields the protein CASSTSLAGGAYEQYF.

This clonotype has just a few counts. The chain has TRBV7-9 and TRBJ2-3, with 7 positions matching TRBD2. CDR1 and CDR2 (germline): SEHNR, FQNEAQ (reference sequence). The CDR3 is 16 residues long. V lost 4 bases and J lost 2; bases outside the gene matches: 9. CDR3 DNA: TGTGCCAGCAGCTCGGGACTACGATACCTCACAGATACGCAGTATTTT. Its protein product is CASSSGLRYLTDTQYF.

This chain joins TRBV4-3 and TRBJ2-7; 8 bases are a match to TRBD1. V dropped 4 bases and J dropped 0; count of bases not matched to a gene: 8. The germline gives CDR1 LGHNA, CDR2 YSLEER. There are 16 residues in the CDR3. The CDR3 spells CASSPQTGALSYEQYF. DNA for the CDR3: TGCGCCAGCAGCCCCCAGACAGGGGCCCTCTCCTACGAGCAGTACTTC.

This clonotype was observed many times. V is TRBV6-6 and J is TRBJ1-2, with D maybe TRBD1 (5 bases). Trimming stripped 6 bases from V and 7 bases from J, with 15 bases between. The CDR3 has 13 amino acids. Germline V gene data show CDR1 as MNHNY and CDR2 as SVGAGI (reference sequence). CDR3 residues: CASSRATLAGYTF. The CDR3, as DNA: TGTGCCAGCAGCAGGGCTACCCTAGCTGGCTACACCTTC.

The chain recombines TRBV18 with TRBJ2-3; the D is unclear. The CDR3 spans 15 residues. With 0 bases removed from V and 1 base from J, the gap between germline ends came to 8 bases. Germline CDR1 reads KGHSH; CDR2 reads LQKENI. In DNA, the CDR3 is TGTGCCAGCTCACCACCTCATCCCCGCACAGATACGCAGTATTTT. Protein product: CASSPPHPRTDTQYF.

This clonotype was found a few times. This sequence joins TRBV2 and TRBJ2-3; TRBD2 is a possible D gene (5 bases). The CDR3 runs to 14 residues. The V gene's germline CDR1 is SNHLY and CDR2 FYNNEI. Trimming left V 1 base short and J 1 base short, with 6 bases between. Here the CDR3 DNA reads TGTGCCAGCAGTGAAGACGGGGGCACAGATACGCAGTATTTT. Translation: CASSEDGGTDTQYF.

This clonotype came up many times. CDR3 in amino acids: CASSLSQGLGTDTQYF. The CDR3 region has the DNA TGTGCCAGCAGCTTATCCCAGGGGTTAGGCACAGATACGCAGTATTTT. The chain carries TRBV7-8 and TRBJ2-3, with a tentative D call TRBD1 (6 bases). V shed 2 bases and J shed 1 base, with 13 bases lying between them. Germline V gene lookup returns CDR1 SGHVS and CDR2 FQNEAQ. This CDR3 is 16 amino acids long.

The chain is built from TRBV6-2 or TRBV6-3 and TRBJ1-5; D is unclear. CDR3 length: 14 amino acids. Germline-derived CDR1 and CDR2 are MNHEY and SVGEGT. V lost 2 bases to trimming and J lost 9 bases, with 14 bases between them. The CDR3 DNA follows: TGTGCCAGCAGTTACCAAACAGCCAGTAGGCCCCAGCATTTT. Protein product: CASSYQTASRPQHF.

This clonotype has just a few counts. The chain combines TRBV29-1 with TRBJ2-5; 11 bases map to TRBD2. Germline loops: CDR1 SQVTM, CDR2 ANQGSEA. Unmatched junction bases numbered 12, after V lost 1 base and J lost 5 bases. The CDR3 totals 17 residues. CDR3 nucleotide sequence: TGCAGCGTTGAAGCCTATTTAGCGGGAGGGCCGGTGGAGACCCAGTACTTC. Its protein product is CSVEAYLAGGPVETQYF.

This clonotype was recorded at least ten times. The J gene is TRBJ2-1, the V gene TRBV12-3 or TRBV12-4; D may match TRBD1 or TRBD2 (5 bases each). Trimming took 5 bases from V and 4 from J, leaving 9 bases between them. The CDR3 totals 13 residues. The CDR3 loop reads CASSGTVYNEQFF. In DNA, the CDR3 is TGTGCCAGCAGTGGGACGGTTTACAATGAGCAGTTCTTC.

The chain employs TRBV29-1 and TRBJ2-4; 8 nucleotides align to TRBD1. The CDR3 runs 16 residues. V was pared by 4 bases and J by 1 base, with 9 bases of the junction left unmatched. Germline CDR1 reads SQVTM; CDR2 reads ANQGSEA. The CDR3 DNA follows: TGCAGCGTTGGGTTCTGGGGGACAGGTGCCAAAAACATTCAGTACTTC. Translated, it gives CSVGFWGTGAKNIQYF.

This clonotype was seen many times. V usage is TRBV20-1 and J usage is TRBJ2-2, with D uncertain. Trimming took 3 bases from V and 5 from J, leaving 16 bases between them. This CDR3 spans 15 amino acids. The V gene's germline CDR1 is DFQATT and CDR2 SNEGSKA (reference sequence). Here the CDR3 DNA reads TGCAGTGCTAGCCCCCTTGTGAGTTCGACCGGGGAGCTGTTTTTT. It is translated as CSASPLVSSTGELFF.

In this sample, this clonotype turned up a few times. The CDR3 here is CSVLGAGDNEQFF. The CDR3 DNA sequence: TGCAGCGTACTGGGAGCAGGGGACAATGAGCAGTTCTTC. The J gene is TRBJ2-1, the V gene TRBV29-1, with TRBD1 as a possible D gene (6 bases). Deletions cut 6 bases from V and 5 bases from J, with 14 bases between. The germline CDR1 and CDR2 sequences are SQVTM and ANQGSEA. CDR3 length: 13 residues.

The table lists this clonotype with many counts. V gene TRBV11-2 combines with J gene TRBJ2-1; 10 nucleotides align to TRBD2. V was clipped by 2 bases and J by 4 bases; unmatched bases: 2. This CDR3 comprises 15 residues. Germline CDR1 is SGHAT and CDR2 is FQNNGV. The CDR3 DNA reads TGTGCCAGCAGCTTACTAGCGGGGGATTACAATGAGCAGTTCTTC. Amino acids: CASSLLAGDYNEQFF.

This chain links TRBV7-9 with TRBJ2-1; 7 bases line up with TRBD2. Germline V lookup: CDR1 SEHNR, CDR2 FQNEAQ (reference sequence). V was pared by 5 bases and J by 9 bases, with 10 bases of the junction left unmatched. This CDR3 spans 14 amino acids. DNA of the CDR3: TGTGCCAGCAGCCTACCTATCAGGGAGGGTGAGCAGTTCTTC. Encoded protein: CASSLPIREGEQFF.

V gene TRBV28 combines with J gene TRBJ2-7; 9 nucleotides align to TRBD2. V gave up 3 bases and J gave up 0 bases; unmatched junction bases: 9. Germline CDR1 MDHEN, CDR2 SYDVKM. The CDR3 runs 17 residues. The DNA of the CDR3 is TGTGCCAGCAGTTTCTGGAGAGGAGCGGGAGGCTCCTACGAGCAGTACTTC. Its translation is CASSFWRGAGGSYEQYF.

This clonotype appeared a few times. The J gene is TRBJ1-5, the V gene TRBV11-1; tentative D call: TRBD1 (5 bases). Trimming cost V 4 bases and J 1 base, with 23 bases left between them. CDR1 is SGHAT, CDR2 FQDESV, per germline (reference sequence). The CDR3 covers 19 residues. Here the CDR3 DNA reads TGTGCCAGCAGCTCATCCGGGACCCGGTGGAGTGAGAGCAATCAGCCCCAGCATTTT. It is translated as CASSSSGTRWSESNQPQHF.

This clonotype was seen repeatedly, ten times or more. The DNA of the CDR3 is TGTGCCAGCAGTGAACAGGGAAGGAACACCGGGGAGCTGTTTTTT. The encoded protein is CASSEQGRNTGELFF. The J gene is TRBJ2-2, the V gene TRBV25-1; tentative D call: TRBD1 (5 bases). V was pared by 2 bases and J by 1 base, with 8 bases between. Germline V CDR1 and CDR2: MGHDK, SYGVNS. This CDR3 is built from 15 residues.

This clonotype was seen repeatedly, ten times or more. The V gene is TRBV12-3 or TRBV12-4, the J gene TRBJ2-2, with TRBD1 as a possible D gene (5 bases). This CDR3 is 14 amino acids long. V was pared by 5 bases and J by 4 bases, with 11 bases between. In DNA form, the CDR3 reads TGTGCCAGCAGTCTCCTGGGGCGCACCGGGGAGCTGTTTTTT. This codes for CASSLLGRTGELFF.

This clonotype was detected a few times. V is TRBV29-1 and J is TRBJ2-1; 11 bases map to TRBD2. Germline values: CDR1 SQVTM, CDR2 ANQGSEA. This CDR3 contains 15 residues. Trimming took 7 bases from V and 2 from J; bases not matched to a gene: 7. The CDR3 DNA sequence: TGCAGCGGGGGGACTAGCGGATTAACCTACAATGAGCAGTTCTTC. As protein: CSGGTSGLTYNEQFF.